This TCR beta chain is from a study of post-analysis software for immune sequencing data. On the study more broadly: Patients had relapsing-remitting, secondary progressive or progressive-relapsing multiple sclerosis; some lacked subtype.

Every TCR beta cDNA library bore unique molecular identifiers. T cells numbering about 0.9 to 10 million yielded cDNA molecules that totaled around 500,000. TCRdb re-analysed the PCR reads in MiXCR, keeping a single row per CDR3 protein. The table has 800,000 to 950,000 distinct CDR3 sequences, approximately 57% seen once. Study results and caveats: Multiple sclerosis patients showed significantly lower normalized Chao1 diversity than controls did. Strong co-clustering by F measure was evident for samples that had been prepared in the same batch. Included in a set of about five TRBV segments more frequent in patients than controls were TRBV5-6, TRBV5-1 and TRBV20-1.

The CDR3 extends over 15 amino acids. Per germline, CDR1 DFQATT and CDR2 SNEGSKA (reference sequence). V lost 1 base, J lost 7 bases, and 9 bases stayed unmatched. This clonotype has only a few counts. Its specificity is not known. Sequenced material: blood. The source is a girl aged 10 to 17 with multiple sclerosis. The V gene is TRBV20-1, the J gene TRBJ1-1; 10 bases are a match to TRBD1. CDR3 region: CSARGRGDRGGEAFF. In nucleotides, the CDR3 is TGCAGTGCTAGAGGGAGGGGGGACAGGGGAGGTGAAGCTTTCTTT.